This TCR beta chain was identified in a study of blood T cell repertoires in COVID-19. The wider study: COVID-19 samples collected from the United States, Italy and Spain covered acute and convalescent phases. From T cells, B-cell-depleted T cells, or PBMCs came the material, which was cDNA or gDNA.

With V trimmed by 1 base and J by 7 bases, 1 base remained unmatched. The CDR3 has 13 amino acids. Germline values: CDR1 LGHNA, CDR2 YSLEER. Per the authors' pipeline: Amplified reference gene primers provided the basis for estimating nucleated cell counts. Sequencing used immunoSEQ multiplex PCR; TCRdb keeps in-frame clones, though not all of them. The DNA gave D and trimming, while V, J and clone size come from that table. In the table there are some 220,000 clones, about 90% of which are singletons. The sequenced material came from peripheral blood. The J gene is TRBJ2-1, the V gene TRBV4-3; 7 bases are a match to TRBD2. The clonotype originates from a woman younger than 35 who had recovered from COVID-19. DNA of the CDR3: TGCGCCAGCAGCCAAGGGGGGGGAAATGAGCAGTTCTTC. This gives the protein CASSQGGGNEQFF.